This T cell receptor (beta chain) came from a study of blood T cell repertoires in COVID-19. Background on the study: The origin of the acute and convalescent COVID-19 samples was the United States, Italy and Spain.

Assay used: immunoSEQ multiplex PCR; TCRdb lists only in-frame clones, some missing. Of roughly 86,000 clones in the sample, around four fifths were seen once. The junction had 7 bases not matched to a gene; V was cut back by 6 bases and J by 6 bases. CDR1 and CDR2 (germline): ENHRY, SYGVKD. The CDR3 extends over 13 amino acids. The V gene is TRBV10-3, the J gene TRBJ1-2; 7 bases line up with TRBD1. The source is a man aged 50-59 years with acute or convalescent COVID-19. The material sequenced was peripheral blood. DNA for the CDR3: TGTGCCATCAGCCTACCGGGACAGCATGGCTACACCTTC. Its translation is CAISLPGQHGYTF.